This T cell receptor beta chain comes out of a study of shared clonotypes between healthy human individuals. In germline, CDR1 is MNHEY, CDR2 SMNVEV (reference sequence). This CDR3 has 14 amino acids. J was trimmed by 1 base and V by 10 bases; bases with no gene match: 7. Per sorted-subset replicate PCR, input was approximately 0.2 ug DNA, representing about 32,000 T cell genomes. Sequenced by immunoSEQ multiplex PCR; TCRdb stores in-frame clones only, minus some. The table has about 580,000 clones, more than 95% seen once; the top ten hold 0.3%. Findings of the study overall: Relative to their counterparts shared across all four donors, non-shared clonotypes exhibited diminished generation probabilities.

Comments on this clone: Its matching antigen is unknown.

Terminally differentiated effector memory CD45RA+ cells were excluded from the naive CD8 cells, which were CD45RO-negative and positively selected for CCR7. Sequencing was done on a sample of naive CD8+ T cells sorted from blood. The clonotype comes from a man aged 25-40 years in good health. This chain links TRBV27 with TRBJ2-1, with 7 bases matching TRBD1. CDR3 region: CATQRGQSYNEQFF. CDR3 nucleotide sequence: TGTGCCACGCAGAGGGGACAGTCCTACAATGAGCAGTTCTTC.